These T cell receptor beta chains were read from a single sample in a study of blood T cell repertoires in COVID-19. Clones were sequenced by immunoSEQ multiplex PCR, and TCRdb holds only the in-frame ones, with some missing. Of approximately 90,000 clones in the sample, approximately 78% were seen once. Sequencing was carried out using peripheral blood. These receptor sequences come from an elderly woman with acute or convalescent COVID-19. Each CDR3 is given with its conserved first and last residue. D genes are given only for firm matches. The listing skips clone size in some rows; elsewhere it reads once, few, many or a size class.

j_call d_call clone_size v_call cdr3_nt cdr3_aa
TRBJ1-1 NA NA TRBV12-5 TGTGCTAGTGGTTTCTCTTCTGAAGCTTTCTTT CASGFSSEAFF
TRBJ2-7 TRBD1 NA TRBV29-1 TGCAGCGTTGGAGAGGGGGCCGTGGACGAGCAGTACTTC CSVGEGAVDEQYF
TRBJ2-7 NA NA TRBV5-1 TGCGCCAGCAGCCCGTCCAGGACAATCGATTGGTACGAGCAGTACTTC CASSPSRTIDWYEQYF
TRBJ2-3 NA NA TRBV9 NA CASSVAGGARYF
TRBJ2-1 TRBD2 NA TRBV10-3 TGTGCCATAACCTCCCTAGCGGGGAGCGATGAGCAGTTCTTC CAITSLAGSDEQFF
TRBJ2-5 NA NA TRBV28 TGTGCCAGCAGCCGGAGGGCTCCAGAGACCCAGTACTTC CASSRRAPETQYF
TRBJ1-1 NA few TRBV28 TGTGCCAGCAGTTTGGTTACAATGAACACTGAAGCTTTCTTT CASSLVTMNTEAFF
TRBJ2-5 TRBD2 NA TRBV10-3 TGTGCCATCAGTGGTAGCGGGGGTGGGGAGACCCAGTACTTC CAISGSGGGETQYF
TRBJ1-1 NA NA TRBV18 TGTGCCAGCTCAACCAAGGTGAGGGTCACTGAAGCTTTCTTT CASSTKVRVTEAFF
TRBJ2-2 NA few TRBV6-5 TGTGCCAGCAGTTACGGGTTGGGGGCAAAGAGCGGGGAGCTGTTTTTT CASSYGLGAKSGELFF
TRBJ1-1 NA NA TRBV19 TGTGCCAGTAGTTTAACAGGGTCGAACACTGAAGCTTTCTTT CASSLTGSNTEAFF
TRBJ1-2 TRBD1 NA TRBV3-1/TRBV3-2 TGTGCCAGCAGCCCAAGAGGGGGCAGTAACTATGGCTACACCTTC CASSPRGGSNYGYTF
TRBJ2-3 NA NA TRBV2 TGTGCCAGCACCTGGGGGGGCGGGAGTTCCACAGATACGCAGTATTTT CASTWGGGSSTDTQYF
TRBJ2-5 NA once TRBV29-1 TGCAGCGTTGAATCAGGGGCGGACGGAGAGACCCAGTACTTC CSVESGADGETQYF
TRBJ2-3 TRBD2 NA TRBV5-1 TGCGCCAGCAGCTCTCCCGGGACTAGCGGGAGTGCAGATACGCAGTATTTT CASSSPGTSGSADTQYF
TRBJ2-3 NA NA TRBV5-1 TGCGCCAGCAGCTTGGAAGCGTTCACAGATACGCAGTATTTT CASSLEAFTDTQYF
TRBJ2-7 TRBD1 NA TRBV10-2 TGCGCCAGCAGCGTTACAGGGGGCGAGCAGTACTTC CASSVTGGEQYF
TRBJ1-1 NA NA TRBV10-3 TGTGCCATCAGTGAGTCTGGGCTTGAGAACACTGAAGCTTTCTTT CAISESGLENTEAFF
TRBJ1-6 NA NA TRBV6-1 TGTGCCAGCAGTGAGACAGATTCACCCCTCCACTTT CASSETDSPLHF
TRBJ2-1 TRBD2 NA TRBV5-8 TGTGCCAGCAGATCGACCGGAGCGGGAGGGCCCAATGAGCAGTTCTTC CASRSTGAGGPNEQFF
TRBJ1-5 NA few TRBV18 TGTGCCAGCTCACCACAGGGGAAAGAGCCCCAGCATTTT CASSPQGKEPQHF
TRBJ1-1 NA once TRBV14 TGTGCCAGCAGCCTGGTTGGGACAGAAGCTTTCTTT CASSLVGTEAFF
TRBJ2-2 NA NA TRBV9 TGTGCCAGCAGCGTCGAGTTTTCCGGGGAGCTGTTTTTT CASSVEFSGELFF